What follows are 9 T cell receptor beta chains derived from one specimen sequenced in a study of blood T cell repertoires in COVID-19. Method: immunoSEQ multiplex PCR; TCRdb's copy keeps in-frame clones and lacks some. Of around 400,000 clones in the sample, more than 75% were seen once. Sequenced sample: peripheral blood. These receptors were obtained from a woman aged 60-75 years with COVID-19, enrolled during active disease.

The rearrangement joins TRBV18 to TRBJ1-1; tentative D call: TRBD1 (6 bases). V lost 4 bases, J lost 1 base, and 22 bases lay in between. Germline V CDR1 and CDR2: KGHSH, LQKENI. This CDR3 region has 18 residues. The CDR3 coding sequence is TGTGCCAGCTCACGGAATAACGGAGGACAGACCAAGAACACTGAAGCTTTCTTT. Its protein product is CASSRNNGGQTKNTEAFF.

CDR3 nucleotides: TGTGCCAGCAGCTTGGAAGGGGTTCAAGATGGCTACACCTTC. It is translated as CASSLEGVQDGYTF. The rearrangement uses TRBV5-5 and TRBJ1-2; D perhaps matches TRBD1 (5 bases). With 0 bases removed from V and 6 bases from J, the gap between germline ends came to 12 bases. The CDR3 is made up of 14 amino acids. Germline V gives CDR1 SGHKS, CDR2 YYEKEE (reference sequence).

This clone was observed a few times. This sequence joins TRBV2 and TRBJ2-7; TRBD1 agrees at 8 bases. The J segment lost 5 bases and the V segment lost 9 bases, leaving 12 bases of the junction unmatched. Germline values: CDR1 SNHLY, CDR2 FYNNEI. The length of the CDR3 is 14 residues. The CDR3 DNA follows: TGTGCCAGGAACCCCCGGACAGGGAAGGACGAGCAGTACTTC. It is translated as CARNPRTGKDEQYF.

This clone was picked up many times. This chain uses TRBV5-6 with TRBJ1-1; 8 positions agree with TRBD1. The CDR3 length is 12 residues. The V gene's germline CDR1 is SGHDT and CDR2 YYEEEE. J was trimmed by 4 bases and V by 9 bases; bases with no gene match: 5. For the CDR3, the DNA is TGTGCCACCGAAACAGGGGGCACTGAAGCTTTCTTT. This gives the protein CATETGGTEAFF.

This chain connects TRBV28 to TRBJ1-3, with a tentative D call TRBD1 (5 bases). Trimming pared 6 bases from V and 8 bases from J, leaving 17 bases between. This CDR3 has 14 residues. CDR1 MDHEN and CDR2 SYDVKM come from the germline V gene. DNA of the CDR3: TGTGCCAGCAGCTGGGGGGTCTCAGGCGACACCATATATTTT. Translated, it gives CASSWGVSGDTIYF.

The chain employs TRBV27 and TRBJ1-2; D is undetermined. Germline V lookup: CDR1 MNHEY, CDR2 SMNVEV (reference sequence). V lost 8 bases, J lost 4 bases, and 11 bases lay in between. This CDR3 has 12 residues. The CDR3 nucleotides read TGTGCCAGCGGTAGCCCCTCCTATGGCTACACCTTC. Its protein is CASGSPSYGYTF.

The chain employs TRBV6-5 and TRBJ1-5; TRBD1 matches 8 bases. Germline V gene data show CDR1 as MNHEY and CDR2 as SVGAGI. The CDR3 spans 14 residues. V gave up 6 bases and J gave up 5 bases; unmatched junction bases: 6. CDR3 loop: CASSLGQGHQPQHF. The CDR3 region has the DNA TGTGCCAGCAGCCTTGGACAGGGACATCAGCCCCAGCATTTT.

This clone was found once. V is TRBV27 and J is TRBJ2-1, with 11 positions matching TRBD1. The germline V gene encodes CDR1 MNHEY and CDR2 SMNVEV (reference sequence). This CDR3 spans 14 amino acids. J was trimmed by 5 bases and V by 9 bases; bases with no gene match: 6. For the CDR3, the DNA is TGTGCCAGTCTCGGACAGGGGGCGGACAATGAGCAGTTCTTC. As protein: CASLGQGADNEQFF.

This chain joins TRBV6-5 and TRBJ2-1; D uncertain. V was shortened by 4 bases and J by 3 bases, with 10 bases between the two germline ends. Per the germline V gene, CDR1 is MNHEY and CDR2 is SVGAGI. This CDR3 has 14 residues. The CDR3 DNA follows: TGTGCCAGCAGTTCCCCCCGAGGCTACAATGAGCAGTTCTTC. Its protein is CASSSPRGYNEQFF.